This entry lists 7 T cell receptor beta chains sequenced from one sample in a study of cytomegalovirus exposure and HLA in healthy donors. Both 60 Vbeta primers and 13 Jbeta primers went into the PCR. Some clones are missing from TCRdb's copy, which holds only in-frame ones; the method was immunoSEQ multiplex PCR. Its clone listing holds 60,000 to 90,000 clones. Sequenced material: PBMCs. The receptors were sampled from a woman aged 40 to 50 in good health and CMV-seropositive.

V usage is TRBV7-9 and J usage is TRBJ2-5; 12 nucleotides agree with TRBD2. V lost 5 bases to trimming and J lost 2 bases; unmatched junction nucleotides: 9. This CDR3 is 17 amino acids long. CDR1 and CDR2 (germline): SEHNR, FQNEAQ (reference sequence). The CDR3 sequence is CASSRRVLAGGQETQYF. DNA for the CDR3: TGTGCCAGCAGCAGAAGGGTACTAGCGGGGGGACAAGAGACCCAGTACTTC.

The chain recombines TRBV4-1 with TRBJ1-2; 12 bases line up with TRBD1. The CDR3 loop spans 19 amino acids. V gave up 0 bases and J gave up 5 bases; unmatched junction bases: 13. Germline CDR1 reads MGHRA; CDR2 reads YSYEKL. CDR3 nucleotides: TGCGCCAGCAGCCAAGATATAGGGACAGGGGGCGGTTTTCCATATGGCTACACCTTC. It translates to CASSQDIGTGGGFPYGYTF.

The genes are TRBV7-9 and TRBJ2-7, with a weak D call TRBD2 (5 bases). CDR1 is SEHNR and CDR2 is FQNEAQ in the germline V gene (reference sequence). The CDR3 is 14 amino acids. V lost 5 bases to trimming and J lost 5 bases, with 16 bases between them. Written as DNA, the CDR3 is TGTGCCAGCAGCCAGAGGGTAGGGCTGGACGAGCAGTACTTC. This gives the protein CASSQRVGLDEQYF. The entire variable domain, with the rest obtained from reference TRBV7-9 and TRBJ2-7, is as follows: DTGVSQNPRHKITKRGQNVTFRCDPISEHNRLYWYRQTLGQGPEFLTYFQNEAQLEKSRLLSDRFSAERPKGSFSTLEIQRTEQGDSAMYLCASSQRVGLDEQYFGPGTRLTVT.

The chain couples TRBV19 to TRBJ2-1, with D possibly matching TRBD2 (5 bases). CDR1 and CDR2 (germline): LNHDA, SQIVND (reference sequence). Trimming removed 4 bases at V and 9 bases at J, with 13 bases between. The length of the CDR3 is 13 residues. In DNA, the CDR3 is TGTGCCAGTAGTACGGTAGCGACTGGTGAGCAGTTCTTC. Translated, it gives CASSTVATGEQFF.

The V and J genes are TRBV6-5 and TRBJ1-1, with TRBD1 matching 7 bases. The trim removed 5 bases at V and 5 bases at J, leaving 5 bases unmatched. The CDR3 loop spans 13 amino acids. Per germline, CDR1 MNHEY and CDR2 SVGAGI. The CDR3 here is CASSHRGWTEAFF. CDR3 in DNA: TGTGCCAGCAGTCACAGGGGTTGGACTGAAGCTTTCTTT.

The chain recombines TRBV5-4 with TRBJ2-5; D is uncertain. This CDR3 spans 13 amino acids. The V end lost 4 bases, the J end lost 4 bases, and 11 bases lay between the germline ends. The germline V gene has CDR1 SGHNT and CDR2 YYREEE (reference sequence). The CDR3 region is CASSTVGGETQYF. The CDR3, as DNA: TGTGCCAGCAGCACGGTTGGTGGAGAGACCCAGTACTTC.

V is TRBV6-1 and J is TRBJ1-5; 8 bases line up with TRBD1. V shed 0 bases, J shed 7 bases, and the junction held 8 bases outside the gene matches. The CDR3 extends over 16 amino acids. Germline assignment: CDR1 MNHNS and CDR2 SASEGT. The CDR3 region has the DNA TGTGCCAGCAGTGAAGCTGGACAGGGTACGGGACAGCCCCAGCATTTT. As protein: CASSEAGQGTGQPQHF.